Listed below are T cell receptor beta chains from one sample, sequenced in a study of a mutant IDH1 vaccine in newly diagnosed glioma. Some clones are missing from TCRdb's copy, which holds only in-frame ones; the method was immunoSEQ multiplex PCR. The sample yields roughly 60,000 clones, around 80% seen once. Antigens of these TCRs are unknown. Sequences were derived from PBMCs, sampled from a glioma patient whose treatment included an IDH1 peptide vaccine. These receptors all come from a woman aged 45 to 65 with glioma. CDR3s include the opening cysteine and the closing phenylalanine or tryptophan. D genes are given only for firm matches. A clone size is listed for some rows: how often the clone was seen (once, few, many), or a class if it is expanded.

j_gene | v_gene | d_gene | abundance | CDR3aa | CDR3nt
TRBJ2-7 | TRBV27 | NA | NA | CASSFTTLGYEQYF | TGTGCCAGCAGTTTCACCACCCTGGGGTACGAGCAGTACTTC
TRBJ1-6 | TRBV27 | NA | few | CASSSFTAYNSPLHF | TGTGCCAGCAGTTCGTTTACAGCCTATAATTCACCCCTCCACTTT
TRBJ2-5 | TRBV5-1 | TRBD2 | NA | CASSPGLADGETQYF | TGCGCCAGCAGCCCGGGACTAGCGGATGGAGAGACCCAGTACTTC
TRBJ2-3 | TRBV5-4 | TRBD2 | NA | CASSTKSGGGLSTDTQYF | TGTGCCAGCAGCACCAAAAGCGGGGGGGGGTTGTCCACAGATACGCAGTATTTT
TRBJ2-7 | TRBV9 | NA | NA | CASSVENRGEQYF | TGTGCCAGCAGCGTAGAAAATCGCGGCGAGCAGTACTTC
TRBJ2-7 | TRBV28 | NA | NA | CASSKRVPYEQYF | TGTGCCAGCAGCAAAAGGGTTCCCTACGAGCAGTACTTC
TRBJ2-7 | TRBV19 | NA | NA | CASSMGVRGSYEQYF | TGTGCCAGTAGTATGGGAGTCCGGGGCTCCTACGAGCAGTACTTC
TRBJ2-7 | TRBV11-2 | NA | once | CASTQWSGYEQYF | TGTGCCAGCACCCAGTGGAGCGGATACGAGCAGTACTTC
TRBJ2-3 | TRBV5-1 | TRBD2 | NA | CASSLALAGGPQDTQYF | TGCGCCAGCAGCTTGGCACTAGCGGGGGGCCCTCAGGATACGCAGTATTTT
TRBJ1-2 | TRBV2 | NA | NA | CASRPGPTYSGGYTF | TGTGCCAGCAGGCCGGGACCGACGTATAGTGGAGGCTACACCTTC
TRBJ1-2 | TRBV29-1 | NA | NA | CSVERANYGYTF | TGCAGCGTTGAAAGGGCTAACTATGGCTACACCTTC
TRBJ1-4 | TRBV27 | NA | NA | CASSGGGLNEKLFF | TGTGCCAGCAGTGGCGGGGGGTTAAATGAAAAACTGTTTTTT
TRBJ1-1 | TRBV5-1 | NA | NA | CASSLEGVLKAEAFF | TGCGCCAGCAGCTTAGAAGGGGTACTGAAGGCTGAAGCTTTCTTT
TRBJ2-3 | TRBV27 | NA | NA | CASSFGGGLDTQYF | TGTGCCAGCAGTTTCGGTGGGGGCTTGGATACGCAGTATTTT
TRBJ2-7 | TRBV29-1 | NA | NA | CSVHGHTSYEQYF | TGCAGCGTTCACGGGCATACCTCCTACGAGCAGTACTTC
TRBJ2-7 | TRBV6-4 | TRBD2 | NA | CASSDHGGLNGGAYEQYF | TGTGCCAGCAGTGACCACGGGGGGCTTAACGGGGGGGCCTACGAGCAGTACTTC
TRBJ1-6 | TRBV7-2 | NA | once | CASSLTHRDSLHF | TGTGCCAGCAGCTTAACACACCGGGACTCCCTCCACTTT
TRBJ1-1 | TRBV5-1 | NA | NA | CASSLTENTEAFF | TGCGCCAGCAGCCTAACCGAGAACACTGAAGCTTTCTTT
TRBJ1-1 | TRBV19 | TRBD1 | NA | CATGGKGAVEAFF | TGTGCCACCGGGGGCAAGGGGGCGGTTGAAGCTTTCTTT
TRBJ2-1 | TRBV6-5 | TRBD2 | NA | CASSLLAGEYNEQFF | TGTGCCAGCAGTTTACTAGCGGGGGAGTACAATGAGCAGTTCTTC
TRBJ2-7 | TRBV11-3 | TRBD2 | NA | CASSLSSGVYEQYF | TGTGCCAGCAGCTTATCTAGCGGGGTCTACGAGCAGTACTTC
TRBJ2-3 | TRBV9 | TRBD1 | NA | CASSASQGATTDTQYF | TGTGCCAGCAGCGCATCACAGGGGGCGACGACAGATACGCAGTATTTT
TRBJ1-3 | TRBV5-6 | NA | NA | CASSLGGRATGNTIYF | TGTGCCAGCAGCTTGGGGGGCAGGGCTACTGGAAACACCATATATTTT
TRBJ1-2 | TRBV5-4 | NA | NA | CASSFPLGYGYTF | TGTGCCAGCAGCTTCCCCCTGGGGTATGGCTACACCTTC
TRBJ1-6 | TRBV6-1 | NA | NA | CASSEAGTLWSPLHF | TGTGCCAGCAGTGAAGCGGGAACTCTTTGGTCACCCCTCCACTTT
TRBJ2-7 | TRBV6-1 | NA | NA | CASSEPWDLRSYEQYF | TGTGCCAGCAGTGAACCCTGGGACCTACGCTCCTACGAGCAGTACTTC
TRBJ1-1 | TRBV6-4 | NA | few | CASSEKEDRKAFF | TGTGCCAGCAGTGAGAAAGAGGACAGAAAAGCTTTCTTT
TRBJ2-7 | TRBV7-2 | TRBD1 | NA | CASSLGQGWPYEQYF | TGTGCCAGCAGCTTGGGACAGGGTTGGCCCTACGAGCAGTACTTC
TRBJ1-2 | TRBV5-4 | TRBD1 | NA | CASSPGQAQLGYTF | TGTGCCAGCAGCCCGGGACAGGCCCAACTTGGCTACACCTTC
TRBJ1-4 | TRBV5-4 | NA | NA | CASSLETAANEKLFF | TGTGCCAGCAGCTTGGAGACAGCAGCTAATGAAAAACTGTTTTTT
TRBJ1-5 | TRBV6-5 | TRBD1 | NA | CASSLTGEDQPQHF | TGTGCCAGCAGTTTGACAGGGGAGGATCAGCCCCAGCATTTT
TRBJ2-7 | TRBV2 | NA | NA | CASNRERGEQYF | TGTGCCAGCAATCGAGAGAGGGGCGAGCAGTACTTC
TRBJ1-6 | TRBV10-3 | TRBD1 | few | CAISELGTGGNSPLHF | TGTGCCATCAGTGAGTTGGGGACAGGGGGGAATTCACCCCTCCACTTT
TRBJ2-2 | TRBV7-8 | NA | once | CASQGQNTGELFF | TGTGCCAGTCAGGGGCAAAACACCGGGGAGCTGTTTTTT
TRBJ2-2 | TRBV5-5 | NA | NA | CASSLEWVVGELFF | TGTGCCAGCAGCTTGGAGTGGGTTGTCGGGGAGCTGTTTTTT
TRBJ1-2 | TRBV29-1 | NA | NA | CSVGGHGSTSYGYTF | TGCAGCGTTGGAGGGCACGGGTCGACTAGTTATGGCTACACCTTC
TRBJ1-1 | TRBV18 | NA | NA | CASSGTLNTEAFF | TGTGCCAGCTCAGGGACGCTGAACACTGAAGCTTTCTTT
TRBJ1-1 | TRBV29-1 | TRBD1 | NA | CSASGGTANTEAFF | TGCAGCGCCTCAGGGGGGACAGCGAACACTGAAGCTTTCTTT
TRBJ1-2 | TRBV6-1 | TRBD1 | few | CASTLGRQGHYGYTF | TGTGCCAGCACCCTTGGGAGACAGGGGCACTATGGCTACACCTTC
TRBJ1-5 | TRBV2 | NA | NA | CASSASGGYQPQHF | TGTGCCAGCAGTGCTTCGGGGGGTTATCAGCCCCAGCATTTT
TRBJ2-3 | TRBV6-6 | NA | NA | CASSYGTAGGDTQYF | TGTGCCAGCAGTTATGGGACCGCCGGGGGAGATACGCAGTATTTT
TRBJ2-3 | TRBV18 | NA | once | CASSPTGPSDTQYF | TGTGCCAGCTCACCCACAGGACCATCTGATACGCAGTATTTT
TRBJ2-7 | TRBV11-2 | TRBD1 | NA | CASRRQGSDEQYF | TGTGCCAGCAGACGACAGGGGAGTGACGAGCAGTACTTC
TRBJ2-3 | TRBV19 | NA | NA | CASSRDGSTDTQYF | TGTGCCAGTAGTAGGGACGGGAGCACAGATACGCAGTATTTT
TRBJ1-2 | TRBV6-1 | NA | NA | CASSEIPGATNYGYTF | TGTGCCAGCAGTGAAATTCCCGGGGCTACTAACTATGGCTACACCTTC
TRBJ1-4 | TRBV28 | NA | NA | CASSEGRSEKLFF | TGTGCCAGCAGTGAAGGCAGGAGTGAAAAACTGTTTTTT
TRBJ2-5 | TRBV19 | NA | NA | CASSTPEEETQYF | TGTGCCAGTAGTACGCCCGAGGAGGAGACCCAGTACTTC
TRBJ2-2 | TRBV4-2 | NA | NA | CASSQEGFTGELFF | TGTGCCAGCAGCCAAGAAGGGTTCACCGGGGAGCTGTTTTTT
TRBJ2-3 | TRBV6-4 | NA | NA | CASSPDSGTQYF | TGTGCCAGCAGCCCGGATTCGGGTACGCAGTATTTT
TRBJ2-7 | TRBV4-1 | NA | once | CASSLGGGGAEQYF | TGCGCCAGCAGCCTAGGGGGAGGGGGCGCCGAGCAGTACTTC
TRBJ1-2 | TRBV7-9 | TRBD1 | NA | CASSSRDREDSGYTF | TGTGCCAGCAGCTCCCGGGACAGGGAGGACTCTGGCTACACCTTC
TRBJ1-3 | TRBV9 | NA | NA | CASSEFRSSGNTIYF | TGTGCCAGCAGCGAGTTCAGGAGCTCTGGAAACACCATATATTTT
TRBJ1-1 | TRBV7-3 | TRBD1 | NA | CARGQGVNTEAFF | TGTGCCAGGGGACAGGGGGTAAACACTGAAGCTTTCTTT
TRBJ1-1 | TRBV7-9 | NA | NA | CASSLAGTNTEAFF | TGTGCCAGCAGCTTAGCAGGGACGAACACTGAAGCTTTCTTT
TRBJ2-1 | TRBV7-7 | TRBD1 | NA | CASSSRDRAGEQFF | TGTGCTAGCAGCTCTAGGGACAGGGCCGGTGAGCAGTTCTTC
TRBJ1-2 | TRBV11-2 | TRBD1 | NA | CASSRDRENYGYTF | TGTGCCAGCAGCCGGGACAGGGAAAACTATGGCTACACCTTC
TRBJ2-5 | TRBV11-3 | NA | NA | CASSFGETQYF | TGTGCCAGCAGCTTTGGGGAGACCCAGTACTTC
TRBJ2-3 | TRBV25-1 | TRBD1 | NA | CASSPDRDSTDTQYF | TGTGCCAGCAGCCCTGACAGGGATTCCACAGATACGCAGTATTTT
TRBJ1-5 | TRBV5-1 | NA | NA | CASCRDGNQPQHF | TGCGCCAGCTGCCGGGACGGCAATCAGCCCCAGCATTTT